This T cell receptor (beta chain) emerged from a study of T-cell reconstitution after alpha-beta-depleted transplantation in children. General observations from the study: Where alpha-beta T cells came from about two months after transplant was reportedly several hundred expanded graft clones. Hyperexpanded clones declined; after one year, newly produced T cells mostly supplied diversity. Some patients' high day-60 TCRbeta diversity was traced to surviving recipient T cells and thymic progenitors.

This clonotype has a count of ten or more. Its antigen is as yet unknown. CDR3 size: 17 residues. Unmatched junction bases numbered 10, after V lost 4 bases and J lost 0 bases. From germline, CDR1 is SGHVS and CDR2 FQNEAQ. Unique molecular identifiers were used in preparing the TCRbeta library. TCRdb re-called the PCR reads through MiXCR, storing one row per CDR3 protein. The repertoire holds approximately 290,000 distinct CDR3 sequences, around a tenth seen once, with 20% to 30% in the top ten. Sample: peripheral blood, taken 180 days after TCRalphabeta/CD19-depleted stem cell transplant. The gene calls are TRBV7-8 and TRBJ2-7, with 9 bases matching TRBD1. The clonotype originates from a male patient between 2 and 15 years old who had a stem cell transplant for chronic granulomatous disease, so the T cells may come from the graft donor. The CDR3 sequence: CASSSRAKTGGSYEQYF. As DNA, the CDR3 is TGTGCCAGCAGCTCTCGGGCAAAGACAGGGGGCTCCTACGAGCAGTACTTC.